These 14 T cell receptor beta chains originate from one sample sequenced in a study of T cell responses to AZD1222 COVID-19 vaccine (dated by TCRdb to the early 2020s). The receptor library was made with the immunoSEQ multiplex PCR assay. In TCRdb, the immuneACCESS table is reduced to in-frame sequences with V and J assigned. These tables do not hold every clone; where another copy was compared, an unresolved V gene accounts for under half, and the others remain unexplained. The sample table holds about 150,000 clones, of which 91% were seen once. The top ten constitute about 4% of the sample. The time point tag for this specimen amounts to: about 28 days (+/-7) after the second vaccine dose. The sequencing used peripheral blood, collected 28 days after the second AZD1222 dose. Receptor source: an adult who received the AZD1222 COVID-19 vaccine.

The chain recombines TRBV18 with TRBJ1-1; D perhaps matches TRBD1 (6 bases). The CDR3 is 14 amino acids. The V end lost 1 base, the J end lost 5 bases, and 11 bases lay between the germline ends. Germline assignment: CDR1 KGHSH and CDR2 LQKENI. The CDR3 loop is CASSPLGAGTEAFF. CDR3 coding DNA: TGTGCCAGCTCACCACTGGGGGCGGGAACTGAAGCTTTCTTT. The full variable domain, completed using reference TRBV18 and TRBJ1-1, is NAGVMQNPRHLVRRRGQEARLRCSPMKGHSHVYWYRQLPEEGLKFMVYLQKENIIDESGMPKERFSAEFPKEGPSILRIQQVVRGDSAAYFCASSPLGAGTEAFFGQGTRLTVV.

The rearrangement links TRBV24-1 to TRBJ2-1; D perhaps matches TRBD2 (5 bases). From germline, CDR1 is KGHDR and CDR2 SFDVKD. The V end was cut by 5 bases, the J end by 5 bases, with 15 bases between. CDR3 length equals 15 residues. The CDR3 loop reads CATSGSAGRNNEQFF. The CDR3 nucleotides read TGTGCCACCAGTGGGAGTGCGGGCCGAAACAATGAGCAGTTCTTC.

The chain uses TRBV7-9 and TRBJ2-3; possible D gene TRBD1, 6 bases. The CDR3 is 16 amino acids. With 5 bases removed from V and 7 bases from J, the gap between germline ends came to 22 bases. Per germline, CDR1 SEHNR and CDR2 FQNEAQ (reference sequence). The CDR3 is CASSPPPRETGHTQYF. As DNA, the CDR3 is TGTGCCAGCAGCCCACCCCCCCGTGAAACAGGGCATACGCAGTATTTT.

The CDR3 protein is CAWSLIGRQHEQFF. In DNA form, the CDR3 reads TGTGCCTGGAGTTTGATCGGGAGACAGCATGAGCAGTTCTTC. The chain employs TRBV30 and TRBJ2-1; D possibly corresponds to TRBD2 (6 bases). The V end was cut by 2 bases, the J end by 8 bases, with 16 bases between. Germline CDR1 reads GTSNPN; CDR2 reads SVGIG (reference sequence). This CDR3 spans 14 amino acids.

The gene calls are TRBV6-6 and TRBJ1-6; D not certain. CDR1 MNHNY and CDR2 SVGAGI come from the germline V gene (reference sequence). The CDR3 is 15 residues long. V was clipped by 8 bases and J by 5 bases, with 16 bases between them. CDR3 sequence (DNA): TGTGCCAGCCAAGGGCGAATCCCGAATAATTCACCCCTCCACTTT. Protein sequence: CASQGRIPNNSPLHF.

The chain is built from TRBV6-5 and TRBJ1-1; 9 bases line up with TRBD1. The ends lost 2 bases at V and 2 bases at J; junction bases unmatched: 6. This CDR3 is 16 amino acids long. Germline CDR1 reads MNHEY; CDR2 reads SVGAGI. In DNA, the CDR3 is TGTGCCAGCAGTTACGTCTACAGGGGGCGAAACACTGAAGCTTTCTTT. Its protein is CASSYVYRGRNTEAFF.

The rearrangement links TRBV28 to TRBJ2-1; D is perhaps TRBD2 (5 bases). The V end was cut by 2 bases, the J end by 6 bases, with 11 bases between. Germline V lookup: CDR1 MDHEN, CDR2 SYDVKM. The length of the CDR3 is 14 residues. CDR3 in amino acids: CASSLMRAANEQFF. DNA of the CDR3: TGTGCCAGCAGTTTAATGAGGGCAGCCAATGAGCAGTTCTTC.

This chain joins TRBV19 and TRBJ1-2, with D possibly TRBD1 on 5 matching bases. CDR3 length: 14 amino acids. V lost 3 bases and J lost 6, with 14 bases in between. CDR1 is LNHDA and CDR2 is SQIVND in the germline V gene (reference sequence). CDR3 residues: CASSMPGAPNGYTF. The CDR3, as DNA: TGTGCCAGTAGTATGCCCGGGGCCCCAAATGGCTACACCTTC. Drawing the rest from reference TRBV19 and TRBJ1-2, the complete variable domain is DGGITQSPKYLFRKEGQNVTLSCEQNLNHDAMYWYRQDPGQGLRLIYYSQIVNDFQKGDIAEGYSVSREKKESFPLTVTSAQKNPTAFYLCASSMPGAPNGYTFGSGTRLTVV.

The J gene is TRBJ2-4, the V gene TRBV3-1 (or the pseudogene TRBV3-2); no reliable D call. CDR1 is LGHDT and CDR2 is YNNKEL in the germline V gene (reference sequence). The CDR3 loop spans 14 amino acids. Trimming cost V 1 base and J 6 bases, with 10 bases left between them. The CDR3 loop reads CASSQGITINIQYF. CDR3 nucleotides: TGTGCCAGCAGCCAAGGGATAACTATAAACATTCAGTACTTC.

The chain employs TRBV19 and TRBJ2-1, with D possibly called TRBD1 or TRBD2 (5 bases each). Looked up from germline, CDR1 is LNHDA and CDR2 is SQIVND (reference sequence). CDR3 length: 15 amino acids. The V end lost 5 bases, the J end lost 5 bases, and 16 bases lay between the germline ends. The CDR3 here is CASSYGAAGNNEQFF. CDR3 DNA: TGTGCCAGTAGTTATGGAGCGGCAGGGAACAATGAGCAGTTCTTC. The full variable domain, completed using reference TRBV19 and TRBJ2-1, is DGGITQSPKYLFRKEGQNVTLSCEQNLNHDAMYWYRQDPGQGLRLIYYSQIVNDFQKGDIAEGYSVSREKKESFPLTVTSAQKNPTAFYLCASSYGAAGNNEQFFGPGTRLTVL.

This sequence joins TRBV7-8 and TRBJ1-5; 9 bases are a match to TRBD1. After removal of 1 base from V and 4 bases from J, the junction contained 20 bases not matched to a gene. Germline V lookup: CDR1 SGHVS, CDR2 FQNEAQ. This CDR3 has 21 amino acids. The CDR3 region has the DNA TGTGCCAGCAGCTTAGATTTTTTGACTTGGGGACAGGGAAAATCAAATCAGCCCCAGCATTTT. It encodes CASSLDFLTWGQGKSNQPQHF. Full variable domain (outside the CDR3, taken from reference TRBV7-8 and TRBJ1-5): GAGVSQSPRYKVAKRGQDVALRCDPISGHVSLFWYQQALGQGPEFLTYFQNEAQLDKSGLPSDRFFAERPEGSVSTLKIQRTQQEDSAVYLCASSLDFLTWGQGKSNQPQHFGDGTRLSIL.

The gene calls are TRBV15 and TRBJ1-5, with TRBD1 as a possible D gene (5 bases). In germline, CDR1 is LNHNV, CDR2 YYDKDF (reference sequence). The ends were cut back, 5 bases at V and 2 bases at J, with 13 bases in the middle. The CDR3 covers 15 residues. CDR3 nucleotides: TGTGCCACCAGCGGGACCGGTAATCGCAATCAGCCCCAGCATTTT. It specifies CATSGTGNRNQPQHF. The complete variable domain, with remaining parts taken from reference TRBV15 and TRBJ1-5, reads DAMVIQNPRYQVTQFGKPVTLSCSQTLNHNVMYWYQQKSSQAPKLLFHYYDKDFNNEADTPDNFQSRRPNTSFCFLDIRSPGLGDTAMYLCATSGTGNRNQPQHFGDGTRLSIL.

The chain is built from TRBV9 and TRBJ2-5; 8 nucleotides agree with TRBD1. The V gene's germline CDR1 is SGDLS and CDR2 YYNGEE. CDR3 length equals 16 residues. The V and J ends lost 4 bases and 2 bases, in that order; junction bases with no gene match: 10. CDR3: CASSSRGQANQETQYF. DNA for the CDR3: TGTGCCAGCAGCTCGCGGGGACAGGCTAATCAAGAGACCCAGTACTTC. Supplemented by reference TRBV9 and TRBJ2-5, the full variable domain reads DSGVTQTPKHLITATGQRVTLRCSPRSGDLSVYWYQQSLDQGLQFLIQYYNGEERAKGNILERFSAQQFPDLHSELNLSSLELGDSALYFCASSSRGQANQETQYFGPGTRLLVL.

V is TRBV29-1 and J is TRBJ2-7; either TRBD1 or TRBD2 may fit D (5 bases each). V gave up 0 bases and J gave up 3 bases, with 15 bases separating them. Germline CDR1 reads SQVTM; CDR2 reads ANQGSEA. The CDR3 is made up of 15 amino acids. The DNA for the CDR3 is TGCAGCGTTGAAGAGGGCACAGAGGGGCTCTACGAGCAGTACTTC. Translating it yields CSVEEGTEGLYEQYF.